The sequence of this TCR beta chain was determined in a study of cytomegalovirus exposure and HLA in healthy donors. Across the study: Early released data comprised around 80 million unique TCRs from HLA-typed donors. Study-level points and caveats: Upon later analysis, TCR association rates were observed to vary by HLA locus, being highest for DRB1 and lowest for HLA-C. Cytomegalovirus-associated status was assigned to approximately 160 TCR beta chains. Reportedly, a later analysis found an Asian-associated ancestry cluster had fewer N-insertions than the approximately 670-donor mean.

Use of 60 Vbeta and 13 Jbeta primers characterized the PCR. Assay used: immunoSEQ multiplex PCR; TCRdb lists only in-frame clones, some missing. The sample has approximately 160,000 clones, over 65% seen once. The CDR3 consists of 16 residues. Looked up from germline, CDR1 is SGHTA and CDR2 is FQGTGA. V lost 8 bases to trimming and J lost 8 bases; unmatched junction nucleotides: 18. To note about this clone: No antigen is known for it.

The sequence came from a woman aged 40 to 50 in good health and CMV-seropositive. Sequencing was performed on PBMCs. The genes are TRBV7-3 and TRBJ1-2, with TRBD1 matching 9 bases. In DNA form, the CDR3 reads TGTGCCAGCTCCCTCGGGGACAGGGCCCTAGAAAGCGGCTACACCTTC. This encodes CASSLGDRALESGYTF.